The rows below give T cell receptor beta chains drawn from one sample of a study of T cell changes during pregnancy in multiple sclerosis. The method was immunoSEQ multiplex PCR; TCRdb's version includes in-frame clones alone and lacks a portion of them. The table includes some 30,000 clones, approximately 90% detected once. The source material was CD8+ T cells from peripheral blood mononuclear cells, sampled in the second trimester of pregnancy. The receptor source for this set is a female donor with multiple sclerosis, enrolled in a pregnancy study. Each CDR3 is given with its conserved first and last residue. D genes are given only for firm matches. Some rows mark clone size as missing; the rest say once, few, many or name a class of expanded clone.

clone_size	j_call	d_call	v_call	cdr3_nt	cdr3_aa
-	TRBJ1-2	TRBD1	TRBV14	TGTGCCAGCAGCCAAGATAACAGGGGCGGCTTACATGGCTACACCTTC	CASSQDNRGGLHGYTF
once	TRBJ1-2	TRBD1	TRBV6-4	TGTGCCAGCAGTCTACAGGGGAATGACTATGGCTACACCTTC	CASSLQGNDYGYTF
-	TRBJ1-5	TRBD1	TRBV5-6	TGTGCCAGCAGCCTCAGACAGGGTAGGGCTCAGCCCCAGCATTTT	CASSLRQGRAQPQHF
-	TRBJ1-3	-	TRBV9	TGTGCCAGCAGCGAGGGTGGAGGCGCTGGAAACACCATATATTTT	CASSEGGGAGNTIYF
-	TRBJ2-3	-	TRBV6-5	TGTGCCAGCAGTGTAGGGGGTTGGAGCACAGATACGCAGTATTTT	CASSVGGWSTDTQYF
-	TRBJ2-5	-	TRBV7-9	TGTGCCAGCAGCCCCGCGCAGGGTATGGTGTCCCAGTACTTC	CASSPAQGMVSQYF
-	TRBJ2-2	-	TRBV9	TGTGCCAGCAGCAAAAGAGTACAGGGGAGGTACACCGGGGAGCTGTTTTTT	CASSKRVQGRYTGELFF
-	TRBJ2-6	-	TRBV4-2	TGTGCCAGCAGCCAAGAGGCCCACTCTGGGGCCAACGTCCTGACTTTC	CASSQEAHSGANVLTF
-	TRBJ2-1	-	TRBV4-1	TGCGCCAGCAGCCAACGGCTGCGGGGTCGGGTGTTTGAGCAGTTCTTC	CASSQRLRGRVFEQFF
-	TRBJ1-1	-	TRBV10-3	TGTGCCATCAGTGTTGGGGCCATGAACACTGAAGCTTTCTTT	CAISVGAMNTEAFF
-	TRBJ2-3	TRBD2	TRBV7-9	TGTGCCAGCAGCTTATATGGCGGGAGAACAGATACGCAGTATTTT	CASSLYGGRTDTQYF
few	TRBJ1-2	TRBD1	TRBV11-2	TGTGCCAGCAGCTTAGCCGGGGGGACAGGCTATGGCTACACCTTC	CASSLAGGTGYGYTF
-	TRBJ2-7	TRBD2	TRBV2	TGTGCCAGCAGCGGGACTAGCGGTATTTCCTACGAGCAGTACTTC	CASSGTSGISYEQYF
once	TRBJ2-7	TRBD2	TRBV4-1	TGCGCCAGCAGCCAGGTGACTAGCGGGGTGTCCTACGAGCAGTACTTC	CASSQVTSGVSYEQYF
-	TRBJ2-7	TRBD1	TRBV7-9	TGTGCCAGCAGCCCCGAGACAGGGGGGTCCTACGAGCAGTACTTC	CASSPETGGSYEQYF
-	TRBJ2-7	-	TRBV10-2	TGCGCCAGCAGTGAGTCGGGGTCCACTCAGGGATTGGGCTACGAGCAGTACTTC	CASSESGSTQGLGYEQYF
many	TRBJ2-2	TRBD2	TRBV5-4	TGTGCCAGCAGCTTGGAAGCGGGAGAGTTGGCCGGGGAGCTGTTTTTT	CASSLEAGELAGELFF
-	TRBJ2-7	TRBD2	TRBV28	TGTGCCAGCAGTCTTTGGAGCCTTAGCGGGCCTTACGAGCAGTACTTC	CASSLWSLSGPYEQYF
-	TRBJ2-1	TRBD2	TRBV28	TGTGCCACTAGCGGGCTCAATGAGCAGTTCTTC	CATSGLNEQFF
once	TRBJ2-7	TRBD2	TRBV13	TGTGCCAGCAGCTTAGCGGCGGGAGGGCGGGACGAGCAGTACTTC	CASSLAAGGRDEQYF
-	TRBJ1-5	-	TRBV5-8	TGTGCCAGCAGCTTGGGTGGAGATCAGCCCCAGCATTTT	CASSLGGDQPQHF
once	TRBJ1-5	TRBD1	TRBV5-1	TGCGCCAGCAGCCCCGGGACAGGGGAGGATCAGCCCCAGCATTTT	CASSPGTGEDQPQHF
-	TRBJ2-2	TRBD1	TRBV6-6	TGTGCCAGCAGACCGGGACAGGCGTCCGGGGAGCTGTTTTTT	CASRPGQASGELFF
-	TRBJ2-2	-	TRBV5-6	TGTGCCAGCAGCCCAATCTCGACAGAAGAAACCGGGGAGCTGTTTTTT	CASSPISTEETGELFF
-	TRBJ2-1	-	TRBV7-9	TGTGCCAGCAGCGGATCACGGGGGTTACGCTCCTACAATGAGCAGTTCTTC	CASSGSRGLRSYNEQFF
-	TRBJ2-1	TRBD2	TRBV19	TGTGCCAGTAGTAAGGATTTGGCGGGAGGCCCGACCCTATACAATGAGCAGTTCTTC	CASSKDLAGGPTLYNEQFF
-	TRBJ2-7	-	TRBV9	TGTGCCAGCAGCGTAGGTGGAGGGCCGACAAGCTCCTACGAGCAGTACTTC	CASSVGGGPTSSYEQYF
-	TRBJ2-3	-	TRBV27	TGTGCCAGCACCCCGGGTAGCACAGATACGCAGTATTTT	CASTPGSTDTQYF
-	TRBJ2-3	TRBD2	TRBV7-9	TGTGCCAGCAGCGATGCGGGAGGGCAAACTAGCACAGATACGCAGTATTTT	CASSDAGGQTSTDTQYF
once	TRBJ2-1	-	TRBV7-9	TGTGCCAGCAGCTTGTCCGACTACCCTCCGTACAATGAGCAGTTCTTC	CASSLSDYPPYNEQFF
-	TRBJ2-1	TRBD1	TRBV6-1	TGTGCCAGCAGGGGGACAGGGACCATTTATGAGCAGTTCTTC	CASRGTGTIYEQFF
-	TRBJ2-3	TRBD1	TRBV5-1	TGCGCCAGCAGCTTGGTACAGGGGAGCACAGATACGCAGTATTTT	CASSLVQGSTDTQYF
-	TRBJ2-2	-	TRBV6-5	TGTGCCAGCAGTTACTGGGCGGACTTGGCCGGGGAGCTGTTTTTT	CASSYWADLAGELFF
-	TRBJ1-4	-	TRBV4-1	TGCGCCAGCAGCCAAGATATGGAGGGGAGTGACGAAAAACTGTTTTTT	CASSQDMEGSDEKLFF
-	TRBJ1-1	TRBD1	TRBV7-9	TGTGCCAGCAGCTTAAGGACAGGGAACACTGAAGCTTTCTTT	CASSLRTGNTEAFF
-	TRBJ1-1	-	TRBV4-2	TGTGCCAGCAGCCAAGGAAAGGGGCGGACTGAAGCTTTCTTT	CASSQGKGRTEAFF
-	TRBJ2-7	-	TRBV5-1	TGCGCCAGCAGACTCAGACAAAACTACGAGCAGTACTTC	CASRLRQNYEQYF
-	TRBJ1-1	-	TRBV7-6	TGTGCCAGCAGCGCCCTACAGGGATTGAACACTGAAGCTTTCTTT	CASSALQGLNTEAFF
-	TRBJ2-7	TRBD2	TRBV5-4	TGTGCCAGCAGCTCCATGTCGGCTAGCGGGAGTAGTTTCCACGAGCAGTACTTC	CASSSMSASGSSFHEQYF
-	TRBJ1-6	-	TRBV7-2	TGTGCCAGCAGCTCAAAACTGCAGGGCGCTTATAATTCACCCCTCCACTTT	CASSSKLQGAYNSPLHF
-	TRBJ2-1	TRBD2	TRBV27	TGTGCCAGCAGTTGGACTAGCGGGAGTTTTAGTGAGCAGTTCTTC	CASSWTSGSFSEQFF
-	TRBJ2-7	TRBD2	TRBV29-1	TGCAGCGTTGAATGGACTAGCGGGAGAATCTCCGACGAGCAGTACTTC	CSVEWTSGRISDEQYF
-	TRBJ1-1	TRBD1	TRBV7-2	TGTGCCAGCAGCCAATTCCGTGCAGGGGGCACTGAAGCTTTCTTT	CASSQFRAGGTEAFF
once	TRBJ2-7	TRBD2	TRBV7-9	TGTGCCAGCAGCTTAGCGGAGCGGGAGGTGGGCGAGCAGTACTTC	CASSLAEREVGEQYF
-	TRBJ1-1	-	TRBV6-1	TGTGCCGCCCGGGGATCCACTGAAGCTTTCTTT	CAARGSTEAFF
-	TRBJ1-2	TRBD1	TRBV13	TGTGCCAGCAGCTCCTGGGGACAGGGAGAGTCTGTCAATGGCTACACCTTC	CASSSWGQGESVNGYTF
-	TRBJ2-2	-	TRBV6-1	TGTGCCAGCAGTGAAGCTGCGGGTGGCCAAGCGGACACCGGGGAGCTGTTTTTT	CASSEAAGGQADTGELFF
once	TRBJ2-1	-	TRBV5-6	TGTGCCAGCAGCGCCGACAGGAATGAGCAGTTCTTC	CASSADRNEQFF
-	TRBJ1-1	-	TRBV6-1	TGTGCCACCGACGACAGATTGGGACTCCGAGCTTTCTTT	CATDDRLGLRAFF
-	TRBJ2-7	TRBD2	TRBV27	TGTGCCAGCTCACCTAGCGGACTCTCCTACGAGCAGTACTTC	CASSPSGLSYEQYF
-	TRBJ2-3	-	TRBV11-1	TGTGCCAGCAGCTGGGTTGGAGGATCGGATACGCAGTATTTT	CASSWVGGSDTQYF
-	TRBJ2-1	TRBD2	TRBV19	TGTGCCAGTAGTATCTGGACTAGCGGGGAAAATGAGCAGTTCTTC	CASSIWTSGENEQFF
-	TRBJ2-1	TRBD2	TRBV6-1	TGTGCCAGCAGAGCAGCGGGAGGGCCTTTTTGGGAGCAGTTCTTC	CASRAAGGPFWEQFF
-	TRBJ1-3	-	TRBV6-5	TGTGCCAGCAGTTACGGGCAGCCCTCTGGAAACACCATATATTTT	CASSYGQPSGNTIYF